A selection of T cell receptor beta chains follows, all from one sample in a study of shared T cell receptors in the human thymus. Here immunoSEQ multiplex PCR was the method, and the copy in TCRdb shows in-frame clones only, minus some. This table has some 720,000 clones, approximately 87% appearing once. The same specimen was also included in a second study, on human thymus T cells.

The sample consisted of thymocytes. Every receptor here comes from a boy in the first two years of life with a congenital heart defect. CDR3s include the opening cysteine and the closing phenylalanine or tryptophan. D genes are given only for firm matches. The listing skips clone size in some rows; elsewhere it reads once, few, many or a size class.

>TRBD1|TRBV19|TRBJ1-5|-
TGTGCCAGTAGTATATACCCCACAGGGGAATATAGCAATCAGCCCCAGCATTTT
CASSIYPTGEYSNQPQHF
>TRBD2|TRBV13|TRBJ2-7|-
TGTGCCAGCAGCCGCAGACTAGCGGGAGAGGGTGCCTACGAGCAGTACTTC
CASSRRLAGEGAYEQYF
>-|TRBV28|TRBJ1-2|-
TGTGCCAGCAGTTTCAGGAAATCCGACCCCCAACACTATGGCTACACCTTC
CASSFRKSDPQHYGYTF
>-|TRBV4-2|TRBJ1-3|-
TGTGCCAGCACCACCAAGTTCGGTTTTGGAAACACCATATATTTT
CASTTKFGFGNTIYF
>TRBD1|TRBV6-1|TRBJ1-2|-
TGTGCCAGCAGTGTCGGGACAGGGGGTCAGAATGGCTACACCTTC
CASSVGTGGQNGYTF
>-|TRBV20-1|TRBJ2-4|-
TGCAGTGCTAGAGGCAGGGGCATTCAGTACTTC
CSARGRGIQYF
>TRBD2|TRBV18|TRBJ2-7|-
TGTGCCAGCTCACCCAGCCCGGGTGGAGCGGGAGGGAGAGGGACCTACGAGCAGTACTTC
CASSPSPGGAGGRGTYEQYF
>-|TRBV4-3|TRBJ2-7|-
TGCGCCAGCAGCCAAGTGTGGCAGGGGGGTTACTACGAGCAGTACTTC
CASSQVWQGGYYEQYF
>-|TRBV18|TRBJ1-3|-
TGTGCCAGCTCACCATTAAACAGAGCAGGAAACACCATATATTTT
CASSPLNRAGNTIYF
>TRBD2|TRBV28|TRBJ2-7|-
TGTGCCAGCAGTTCCAATTCCCCCCTGGCTAGCGGGAACCACGAGCAGTACTTC
CASSSNSPLASGNHEQYF
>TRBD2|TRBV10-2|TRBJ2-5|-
TGCGCCAGCAGGGGGACTAGCGGGACCCAAGAGACCCAGTACTTC
CASRGTSGTQETQYF
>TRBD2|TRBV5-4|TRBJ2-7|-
TGTGCCAGCAGCTTGAAGTTAGCGGGAGACGAGCAGTACTTC
CASSLKLAGDEQYF
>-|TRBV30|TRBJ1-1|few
TGTGCCTGGAGTGTACAGGGAATGAACACTGAAGCTTTCTTT
CAWSVQGMNTEAFF
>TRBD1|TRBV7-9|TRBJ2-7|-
TGTGCCAGCAGCTCCGACGACAGGGAAGTCCCCTACGAGCAGTACTTC
CASSSDDREVPYEQYF
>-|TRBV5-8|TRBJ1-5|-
TGTGCCAGCAGCTTGATTTCGGGAGATCAACAGCCCCAGCATTTT
CASSLISGDQQPQHF
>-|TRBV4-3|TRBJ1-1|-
TGCGCCAGCAGCCAAGGATTTCAGAGGGCTGAGGGAGAGGGCACTGAAGCTTTCTTT
CASSQGFQRAEGEGTEAFF
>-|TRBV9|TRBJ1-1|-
TGTGCCAGCAGCTTTGGGGGGGCTAGTGGACCGAACACTGAAGCTTTCTTT
CASSFGGASGPNTEAFF
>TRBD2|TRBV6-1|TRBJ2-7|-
TGTGCCAGCAGTGAGAAGCTAGCGGCACCCCACGAGCAGTACTTC
CASSEKLAAPHEQYF
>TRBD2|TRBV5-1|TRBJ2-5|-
TGCGCCAGCAGCGGCGGGAGCGGGACCCAGTACTTC
CASSGGSGTQYF
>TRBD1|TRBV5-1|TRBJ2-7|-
TGCGCCAGCAGCTTTACAGGGGGCGACGAGCAGTACTTC
CASSFTGGDEQYF
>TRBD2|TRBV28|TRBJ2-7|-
TGTGCCAGCAGTTTATGGCGGGAGGCCTACGAGCAGTACTTC
CASSLWREAYEQYF
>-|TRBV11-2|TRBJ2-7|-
TGTGCCAGCAGCCTAGCGGGCCACAGGGGTCCAAGCTCCTACGAGCAGTACTTC
CASSLAGHRGPSSYEQYF
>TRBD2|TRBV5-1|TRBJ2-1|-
TGCGCCAGCAGCCTCGCGGGAGTGGGTATGAACAATGAGCAGTTCTTC
CASSLAGVGMNNEQFF
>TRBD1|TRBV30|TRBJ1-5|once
TGTGCCTGGAGTGTACCCCCCGACCTTGGACAGGGCCGACAGCCCCAGCATTTT
CAWSVPPDLGQGRQPQHF
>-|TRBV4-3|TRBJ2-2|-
TGCGCCAGCAGCCAGGAAAGGAGGACCACCACCGGGGAGCTGTTTTTT
CASSQERRTTTGELFF
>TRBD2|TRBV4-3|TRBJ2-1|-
TGCGCCAGCAGCCAAGATGGGTCTAGCGGGAACTCGCCCTACAATGAGCAGTTCTTC
CASSQDGSSGNSPYNEQFF
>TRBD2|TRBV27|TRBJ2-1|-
TGTGCCAGCAACACCTTGGACGCGGGAGGGCCTAGTGAGCAGTTCTTC
CASNTLDAGGPSEQFF